Following are 9 T cell receptor beta chains from one sample sequenced in a study of T cells expressing NK-cell markers. TCRdb reworked the 5' RACE reads into one entry per CDR3 protein, no DNA. The data show about 550,000 distinct CDR3 sequences, and the top ten clones hold under 4.5%. The sequenced sample consisted of blood T cells: a sorted CD56 or NKG2C T cell subset, CD4+ or CD8+ T cells, or bulk PBMC T cells (not recorded which). The origin of the receptors is a young man in good health.

The J gene is TRBJ2-2, the V gene TRBV25-1. Germline V gene data show CDR1 as MGHDK and CDR2 as SYGVNS. There are 11 residues in the CDR3. CDR3: CASFATGELFF.

The V and J genes are TRBV2 and TRBJ1-1; without DNA, the TCRdb call of TRBD1 cannot be checked. This CDR3 contains 14 residues. CDR1 is SNHLY, CDR2 FYNNEI, per germline. The CDR3 loop reads CASSSSQGRTEAFF.

The chain is built from TRBV7-9 and TRBJ2-1; with no DNA, the TCRdb D assignment of TRBD2 cannot be verified. This CDR3 comprises 16 residues. The V gene's germline CDR1 is SEHNR and CDR2 FQNEAQ (reference sequence). The CDR3: CASSPRLAGIYNEQFF.

V gene TRBV30 combines with J gene TRBJ2-5; no DNA is available, so the TRBD2 call from TCRdb remains unchecked. The germline V gene has CDR1 GTSNPN and CDR2 SVGIG (reference sequence). The CDR3 totals 13 residues. CDR3 sequence reads: CAWSSGAPETQYF.

The V gene is TRBV11-2, the J gene TRBJ1-2. CDR1 is SGHAT, CDR2 FQNNGV, per germline. This CDR3 contains 12 residues. The CDR3 protein is CASSLWEAGYTF.

The chain recombines TRBV12-3 or TRBV12-4 with TRBJ2-1; without DNA, the TCRdb call of TRBD2 cannot be checked. The CDR3 covers 14 residues. CDR3 in amino acids: CASSSSGRGDEQFF.

This rearrangement joins TRBV29-1 to TRBJ2-6; without DNA, the TCRdb call of TRBD1 cannot be checked. Germline V gene lookup returns CDR1 SQVTM and CDR2 ANQGSEA. This CDR3 contains 16 residues. The CDR3 reads CSVLVTGFSGANVLTF.

The rearrangement uses TRBV5-6 and TRBJ2-5; absent DNA, TCRdb's TRBD2 call cannot be checked. This CDR3 spans 15 amino acids. Germline V CDR1 and CDR2: SGHDT, YYEEEE. The chain's CDR3 is CASSVRRTTQETQYF.

This chain connects TRBV3-1 to TRBJ2-1; checking the TCRdb D call of TRBD1 is not possible without DNA. Per germline, CDR1 LGHDT and CDR2 YNNKEL (reference sequence). This CDR3 spans 15 amino acids. The CDR3 reads CASGAFAVGLNEQFF.